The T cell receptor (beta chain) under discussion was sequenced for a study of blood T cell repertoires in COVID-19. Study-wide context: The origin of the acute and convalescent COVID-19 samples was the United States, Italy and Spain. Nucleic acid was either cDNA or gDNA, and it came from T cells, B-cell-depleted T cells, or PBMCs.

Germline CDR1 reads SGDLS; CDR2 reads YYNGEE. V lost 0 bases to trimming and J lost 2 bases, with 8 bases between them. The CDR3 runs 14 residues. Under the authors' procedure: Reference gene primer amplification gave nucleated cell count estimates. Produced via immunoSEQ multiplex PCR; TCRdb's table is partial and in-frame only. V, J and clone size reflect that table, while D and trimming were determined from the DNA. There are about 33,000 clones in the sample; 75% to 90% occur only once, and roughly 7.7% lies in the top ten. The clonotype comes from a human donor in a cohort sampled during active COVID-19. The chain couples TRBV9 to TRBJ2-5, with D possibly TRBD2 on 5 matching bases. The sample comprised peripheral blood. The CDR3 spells CASSVEDLQETQYF. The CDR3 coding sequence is TGTGCCAGCAGCGTAGAGGACTTGCAAGAGACCCAGTACTTC.